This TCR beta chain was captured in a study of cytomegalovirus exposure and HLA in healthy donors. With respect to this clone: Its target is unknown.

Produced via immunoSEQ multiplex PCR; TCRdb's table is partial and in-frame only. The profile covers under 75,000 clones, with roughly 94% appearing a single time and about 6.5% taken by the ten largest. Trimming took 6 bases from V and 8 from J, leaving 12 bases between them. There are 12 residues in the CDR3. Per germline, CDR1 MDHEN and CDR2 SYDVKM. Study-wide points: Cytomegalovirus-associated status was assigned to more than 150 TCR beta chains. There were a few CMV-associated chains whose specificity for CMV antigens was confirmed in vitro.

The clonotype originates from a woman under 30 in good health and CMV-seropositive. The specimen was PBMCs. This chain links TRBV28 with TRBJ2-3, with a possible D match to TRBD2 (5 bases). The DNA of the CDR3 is TGTGCCAGCAGGCCACCCGCGGGTACGCAGTATTTT. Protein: CASRPPAGTQYF.